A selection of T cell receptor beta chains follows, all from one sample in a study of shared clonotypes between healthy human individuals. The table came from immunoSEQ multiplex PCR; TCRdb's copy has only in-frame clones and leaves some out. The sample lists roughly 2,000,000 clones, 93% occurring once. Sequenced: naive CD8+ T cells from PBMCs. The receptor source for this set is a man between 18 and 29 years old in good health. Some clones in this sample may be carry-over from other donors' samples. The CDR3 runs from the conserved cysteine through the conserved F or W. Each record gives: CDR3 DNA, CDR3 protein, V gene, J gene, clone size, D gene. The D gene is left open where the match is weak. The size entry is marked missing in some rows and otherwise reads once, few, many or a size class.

CDR3nt: TGTGCTACCCGGGCTAGCTCATCCGGTGAGCAGTTCTTC; CDR3aa: CATRASSSGEQFF; v_gene: TRBV7-9; j_gene: TRBJ2-1; abundance: NA; d_gene: NA
CDR3nt: TGCGCCAGCAGCCAAGAGTGGGGCGATAGCAATCAGCCCCAGCATTTT; CDR3aa: CASSQEWGDSNQPQHF; v_gene: TRBV4-1; j_gene: TRBJ1-5; abundance: NA; d_gene: NA
CDR3nt: TGTGCCAGCAGTTTATTCCCCCCCAGGGGAGGGGAAAAACTGTTTTTT; CDR3aa: CASSLFPPRGGEKLFF; v_gene: TRBV27; j_gene: TRBJ1-4; abundance: NA; d_gene: NA
CDR3nt: TGTGCCAGCAGTTACTTCGGGGTCACAGATACGCAGTATTTT; CDR3aa: CASSYFGVTDTQYF; v_gene: TRBV6-5; j_gene: TRBJ2-3; abundance: NA; d_gene: NA
CDR3nt: TGCGCCAGCACACCGACAGGGGGTCCCTATGGCTACACCTTC; CDR3aa: CASTPTGGPYGYTF; v_gene: TRBV5-1; j_gene: TRBJ1-2; abundance: NA; d_gene: TRBD1
CDR3nt: TGTGCCAGCAGCCCCCCGGCGGCAGATACGCAGTATTTT; CDR3aa: CASSPPAADTQYF; v_gene: TRBV7-9; j_gene: TRBJ2-3; abundance: NA; d_gene: NA
CDR3nt: TGTGCCAGCAGTTTAGCACCTGCACCACCAGAGACCCAGTACTTC; CDR3aa: CASSLAPAPPETQYF; v_gene: TRBV27; j_gene: TRBJ2-5; abundance: NA; d_gene: NA
CDR3nt: TGCGCCAGCAGCCACCGGGGATTGAACACTGAAGCTTTCTTT; CDR3aa: CASSHRGLNTEAFF; v_gene: TRBV4-1; j_gene: TRBJ1-1; abundance: few; d_gene: NA
CDR3nt: TGTGCCAGCAGCTCAGGGCCCTCTGGAAACACCATATATTTT; CDR3aa: CASSSGPSGNTIYF; v_gene: TRBV7-6; j_gene: TRBJ1-3; abundance: NA; d_gene: NA
CDR3nt: TGTGCCAGCAGCATGGGCGGCCAAGAGACCCAGTACTTC; CDR3aa: CASSMGGQETQYF; v_gene: TRBV9; j_gene: TRBJ2-5; abundance: NA; d_gene: NA
CDR3nt: TGTGCCAGCAGGGGAGGCTGGGGCAATCAGCCCCAGCATTTT; CDR3aa: CASRGGWGNQPQHF; v_gene: TRBV6-1; j_gene: TRBJ1-5; abundance: once; d_gene: NA
CDR3nt: TGTGCCAGCAGTTTGTCGGGACGGGCTAACTATGGCTACACCTTC; CDR3aa: CASSLSGRANYGYTF; v_gene: TRBV27; j_gene: TRBJ1-2; abundance: NA; d_gene: NA
CDR3nt: TGTGCCAGCAGCCCACTCCCCTCCGGGGGCTATGGCTACACCTTC; CDR3aa: CASSPLPSGGYGYTF; v_gene: TRBV11-2; j_gene: TRBJ1-2; abundance: NA; d_gene: NA
CDR3nt: TGTGCCAGCAGGACTACTACTGACCTGAGCGAGCAGTACTTC; CDR3aa: CASRTTTDLSEQYF; v_gene: TRBV5-5; j_gene: TRBJ2-7; abundance: NA; d_gene: NA
CDR3nt: TGTGCCAGCAGTCAATCCCTGGGTGGAGAGACCCAGTACTTC; CDR3aa: CASSQSLGGETQYF; v_gene: TRBV28; j_gene: TRBJ2-5; abundance: NA; d_gene: NA
CDR3nt: TGTGCCACCAGCATTGGAGTAAAGCAGCCCCAGCATTTT; CDR3aa: CATSIGVKQPQHF; v_gene: TRBV15; j_gene: TRBJ1-5; abundance: NA; d_gene: NA
CDR3nt: TGTGCCAGCAGTCCCTCCCGATCTCCTGCCTACGAGCAGTACTTC; CDR3aa: CASSPSRSPAYEQYF; v_gene: TRBV27; j_gene: TRBJ2-7; abundance: NA; d_gene: NA
CDR3nt: TGTGCCACCGATGACAGGGCCGGGGCCAACGTCCTGACTTTC; CDR3aa: CATDDRAGANVLTF; v_gene: TRBV6-5; j_gene: TRBJ2-6; abundance: NA; d_gene: TRBD1
CDR3nt: TGTGCCAGCAGCTTAGGGACAGGGACAGTCTATGGCTACACCTTC; CDR3aa: CASSLGTGTVYGYTF; v_gene: TRBV7-9; j_gene: TRBJ1-2; abundance: few; d_gene: TRBD1
CDR3nt: TGTGCCAGCAGCTTAGCCCCGGGGAGCCCCTACGAGCAGTACTTC; CDR3aa: CASSLAPGSPYEQYF; v_gene: TRBV11-2; j_gene: TRBJ2-7; abundance: NA; d_gene: NA
CDR3nt: TGCGCCAGCAGCACTAGCGGTCGGCAGTTCTTC; CDR3aa: CASSTSGRQFF; v_gene: TRBV4-1; j_gene: TRBJ2-1; abundance: NA; d_gene: TRBD2
CDR3nt: TGTGCCACAAAGGACAATTCGATTCAGGAGACCCAGTACTTC; CDR3aa: CATKDNSIQETQYF; v_gene: TRBV28; j_gene: TRBJ2-5; abundance: NA; d_gene: NA
CDR3nt: TGTGCCAGCAGTGAATCGTCACAGGGCTACAATGAGCAGTTCTTC; CDR3aa: CASSESSQGYNEQFF; v_gene: TRBV2; j_gene: TRBJ2-1; abundance: NA; d_gene: NA
CDR3nt: TGTGCCAGCAGTTGGGAGCGGGACACTAGTACCGAGGATGAAAAACTGTTTTTT; CDR3aa: CASSWERDTSTEDEKLFF; v_gene: TRBV28; j_gene: TRBJ1-4; abundance: NA; d_gene: NA
CDR3nt: TGTGCCAGCAGTTACAGAGGACTCTCCTACGAGCAGTACTTC; CDR3aa: CASSYRGLSYEQYF; v_gene: TRBV6-5; j_gene: TRBJ2-7; abundance: NA; d_gene: NA
CDR3nt: TGTGCCAGCAGTCTAGCGGGAGGGCTGGGAGAGCAGTACTTC; CDR3aa: CASSLAGGLGEQYF; v_gene: TRBV2; j_gene: TRBJ2-7; abundance: once; d_gene: TRBD2
CDR3nt: TGTGCCAGCTCACCTGGACGGGCGGCTAACTATGGCTACACCTTC; CDR3aa: CASSPGRAANYGYTF; v_gene: TRBV18; j_gene: TRBJ1-2; abundance: NA; d_gene: NA
CDR3nt: TGTGCCAGCAGTTTATCGATCGGGACTAGCTACAATGAGCAGTTCTTC; CDR3aa: CASSLSIGTSYNEQFF; v_gene: TRBV27; j_gene: TRBJ2-1; abundance: NA; d_gene: TRBD2
CDR3nt: TGCGCCAGCAGCCAAGGCAGCGGCCTTGGGAACGAGCAGTACTTC; CDR3aa: CASSQGSGLGNEQYF; v_gene: TRBV4-1; j_gene: TRBJ2-7; abundance: NA; d_gene: NA
CDR3nt: TGTGCCTGGAGCGATGGGACAGGGGACAATGAGCAGTTCTTC; CDR3aa: CAWSDGTGDNEQFF; v_gene: TRBV30; j_gene: TRBJ2-1; abundance: NA; d_gene: TRBD1
CDR3nt: TGTGCCTGGAGCCCCGGGACTTACTACGAGCAGTACTTC; CDR3aa: CAWSPGTYYEQYF; v_gene: TRBV30; j_gene: TRBJ2-7; abundance: NA; d_gene: NA
CDR3nt: TGTGCCAGCAAAGGACAGGAAGAGAACACTGAAGCTTTCTTT; CDR3aa: CASKGQEENTEAFF; v_gene: TRBV11-2; j_gene: TRBJ1-1; abundance: NA; d_gene: TRBD1
CDR3nt: TGCAGCGTTGAATTGGGGGACAGGGTTTACGAGCAGTACTTC; CDR3aa: CSVELGDRVYEQYF; v_gene: TRBV29-1; j_gene: TRBJ2-7; abundance: NA; d_gene: TRBD1
CDR3nt: TGTGCCAGCAGCCGGGACATGCAAGAGACCCAGTACTTC; CDR3aa: CASSRDMQETQYF; v_gene: TRBV7-6; j_gene: TRBJ2-5; abundance: NA; d_gene: NA
CDR3nt: TGTGCCAGCAGTTTATTAGGGGCCTACGAGCAGTACTTC; CDR3aa: CASSLLGAYEQYF; v_gene: TRBV27; j_gene: TRBJ2-7; abundance: NA; d_gene: NA
CDR3nt: TGTGCCAGCAGTTTAAGAGAAGGGGCCTACGAGCAGTACTTC; CDR3aa: CASSLREGAYEQYF; v_gene: TRBV27; j_gene: TRBJ2-7; abundance: NA; d_gene: NA
CDR3nt: TGTGCCACCAGCAGAGGCTCAGATACGCAGTATTTT; CDR3aa: CATSRGSDTQYF; v_gene: TRBV15; j_gene: TRBJ2-3; abundance: NA; d_gene: NA
CDR3nt: TGTGCCACCAGCAGAGATGGCGGGAGCTCCTACAATGAGCAGTTCTTC; CDR3aa: CATSRDGGSSYNEQFF; v_gene: TRBV15; j_gene: TRBJ2-1; abundance: NA; d_gene: TRBD2
CDR3nt: TGTGCCAGCAGTAACTTAGCGGGAGGGACAAACGAGCAGTACTTC; CDR3aa: CASSNLAGGTNEQYF; v_gene: TRBV6-1; j_gene: TRBJ2-7; abundance: NA; d_gene: TRBD2
CDR3nt: TGTGCCAGCAGCCCCGGACCTGGCTATGGCTACACCTTC; CDR3aa: CASSPGPGYGYTF; v_gene: TRBV7-9; j_gene: TRBJ1-2; abundance: NA; d_gene: NA
CDR3nt: TGTGCCAGCAGCGCCGTCTGGGAATCCTACGAGCAGTACTTC; CDR3aa: CASSAVWESYEQYF; v_gene: TRBV6-5; j_gene: TRBJ2-7; abundance: once; d_gene: NA
CDR3nt: TGCGCCAGCAGCCAAGAATCGCGTCCCTACAATGAGCAGTTCTTC; CDR3aa: CASSQESRPYNEQFF; v_gene: TRBV4-1; j_gene: TRBJ2-1; abundance: NA; d_gene: NA
CDR3nt: TGTGCCAGCAGCACAGGATTAGCCAAAAACATTCAGTACTTC; CDR3aa: CASSTGLAKNIQYF; v_gene: TRBV9; j_gene: TRBJ2-4; abundance: NA; d_gene: NA
CDR3nt: TGTGCCAGCAGAACAGGGAGCTCCTACGAGCAGTACTTC; CDR3aa: CASRTGSSYEQYF; v_gene: TRBV11-2; j_gene: TRBJ2-7; abundance: NA; d_gene: NA
CDR3nt: TGTGCCAGCAGCCCGGGACTAGCGGGTGGGCTCCAGCAGTATTTT; CDR3aa: CASSPGLAGGLQQYF; v_gene: TRBV7-6; j_gene: TRBJ2-3; abundance: NA; d_gene: TRBD2
CDR3nt: TGTGCCAGCAGCTACGGAGGCGATCAGCCCCAGCATTTT; CDR3aa: CASSYGGDQPQHF; v_gene: TRBV5-8; j_gene: TRBJ1-5; abundance: NA; d_gene: NA
CDR3nt: TGCGCCAGCAGCCAAGAAACGGGGGCCAACACTGAAGCTTTCTTT; CDR3aa: CASSQETGANTEAFF; v_gene: TRBV4-3; j_gene: TRBJ1-1; abundance: NA; d_gene: NA
CDR3nt: TGCGCCAGCAGCCAAGAGCATCCGGGAATCAATGAGCAGTTCTTC; CDR3aa: CASSQEHPGINEQFF; v_gene: TRBV4-1; j_gene: TRBJ2-1; abundance: once; d_gene: NA
CDR3nt: TGCGCCAGCAGCCAGGCGGGCAGGGGGATCGACGAGCAGTACTTC; CDR3aa: CASSQAGRGIDEQYF; v_gene: TRBV4-3; j_gene: TRBJ2-7; abundance: NA; d_gene: TRBD1
CDR3nt: TGTGCCAGCAGCTTTGACAGCTACACTGAAGCTTTCTTT; CDR3aa: CASSFDSYTEAFF; v_gene: TRBV7-9; j_gene: TRBJ1-1; abundance: few; d_gene: NA
CDR3nt: TGCGCCAGCAGGAAGGGACCGTTTAAAAACGGGGAGCTGTTTTTT; CDR3aa: CASRKGPFKNGELFF; v_gene: TRBV5-1; j_gene: TRBJ2-2; abundance: NA; d_gene: NA
CDR3nt: TGTGCCAGCAGCCAAGAAGGGACAGGGGACAGTGAAGCTTTCTTT; CDR3aa: CASSQEGTGDSEAFF; v_gene: TRBV4-2; j_gene: TRBJ1-1; abundance: once; d_gene: TRBD1
CDR3nt: TGTGCCAGCAGTTTTTCTGGTCGGGGAAACATTCAGTACTTC; CDR3aa: CASSFSGRGNIQYF; v_gene: TRBV27; j_gene: TRBJ2-4; abundance: NA; d_gene: NA
CDR3nt: TGTGCCAGCAGCTTCTTGCGGGAGTTCACAGATACGCAGTATTTT; CDR3aa: CASSFLREFTDTQYF; v_gene: TRBV5-6; j_gene: TRBJ2-3; abundance: NA; d_gene: TRBD2
CDR3nt: TGTGCCAGTAGTACCGGACAGGGAGCGAACACTGAAGCTTTCTTT; CDR3aa: CASSTGQGANTEAFF; v_gene: TRBV19; j_gene: TRBJ1-1; abundance: NA; d_gene: TRBD1